A selection of T cell receptor beta chains follows, all from one sample in a study of blood T cell repertoires in COVID-19. The table came from immunoSEQ multiplex PCR; TCRdb's copy has only in-frame clones and leaves some out. The table includes around 140,000 clones, around 87% detected once. Sequencing was performed on PBMCs or T cells enriched from blood (not recorded which). All receptors come from a man in his sixties who had recovered from COVID-19. CDR3s include the opening cysteine and the closing phenylalanine or tryptophan. The D gene is left open where the match is weak.

D gene	V gene	J gene	CDR3 length	CDR3 protein
-	TRBV5-1	TRBJ1-1	13	CASSFVGGSEAFF
TRBD2	TRBV14	TRBJ2-2	18	CASSRRSGGYLETGELFF
-	TRBV5-1	TRBJ2-7	12	CASSLEGVEQYF
TRBD1	TRBV7-8	TRBJ2-1	16	CASRWGGTGLGNEQFF
TRBD2	TRBV11-2	TRBJ2-5	15	CASSSLAGGPETQYF
-	TRBV6-5	TRBJ2-2	14	CASSSRPNTGELFF
TRBD1	TRBV5-6	TRBJ2-3	18	CASSTTGGGPLFTDTQYF
TRBD1	TRBV15	TRBJ2-7	15	CATSRADRGRYEQYF
TRBD2	TRBV3-1/TRBV3-2	TRBJ2-5	16	CASSQTTSGSFETQYF
TRBD2	TRBV6-6	TRBJ2-1	12	CASGLAGNEQFF
-	TRBV2	TRBJ2-4	13	CASSEEGGNIQYF
-	TRBV7-2	TRBJ2-2	17	CASSLDRGRGRTGELFF
TRBD2	TRBV15	TRBJ2-7	16	CATSRETSGRTYEQYF
TRBD2	TRBV24-1	TRBJ2-1	16	CATSEPGTSGYNEQFF
-	TRBV3-1/TRBV3-2	TRBJ1-2	14	CASSLRTPNYGYTF
-	TRBV24-1	TRBJ1-5	12	CATQSGNQPQHF
-	TRBV24-1	TRBJ2-3	13	CATDSASTDTQYF